A single sample is the source of the 17 T cell receptor beta chains below, sequenced in a study of identical twins. TCRdb called the 5' RACE reads again in MiXCR, with one record for every CDR3 protein. Among roughly 190,000 distinct CDR3 sequences listed, roughly 15% were seen once. These data were likewise used in another study, on T cells expressing NK-cell markers.

Sample: CD8+ T cells sorted from blood. These receptors all stem from a young woman in good health.

This clonotype was counted at least ten times. The CDR3 DNA reads TGTGCCAGCAGCTCCGAAGGGGTCGTCGTTTTGGCAGATACGCAGTATTTT. Protein: CASSSEGVVVLADTQYF. The genes are TRBV7-8 and TRBJ2-3; D possibly corresponds to TRBD1 (5 bases). CDR3 length: 17 amino acids. Germline V gene data show CDR1 as SGHVS and CDR2 as FQNEAQ. V was shortened by 4 bases and J by 4 bases, with 21 bases between the two germline ends.

This clonotype was picked up a small number of times. The V gene is TRBV12-3 or TRBV12-4, the J gene TRBJ2-5; 8 nucleotides align to TRBD2. V dropped 6 bases and J dropped 5; count of bases not matched to a gene: 14. CDR3 size: 16 residues. For the CDR3, the DNA is TGTGCCAGCAGCCTATTACAAGCGGGGGCGTTGGAGACCCAGTACTTC. It encodes CASSLLQAGALETQYF.

V and J are TRBV7-9 and TRBJ1-2; unclear D gene. Trimming took off 5 bases at V and 3 bases at J, with 19 bases between the two ends. In germline, CDR1 is SEHNR, CDR2 FQNEAQ (reference sequence). There are 16 residues in the CDR3. CDR3 residues: CASSQFRVEVDYGYTF. In DNA form, the CDR3 reads TGTGCCAGCAGCCAGTTCCGTGTGGAGGTTGACTATGGCTACACCTTC.

The genes are TRBV5-1 and TRBJ2-7, with TRBD1 matching over 9 bases. V was clipped by 5 bases and J by 2 bases; unmatched bases: 5. This CDR3 contains 14 residues. Germline V gene sequence: CDR1 SGHRS, CDR2 YFSETQ. Here the CDR3 DNA reads TGCGCCAGCAGATTCCGGACAGGGGCCTACGAGCAGTACTTC. It codes for CASRFRTGAYEQYF.

This rearrangement joins TRBV20-1 to TRBJ2-1, with 10 bases lining up with TRBD2. The CDR3 contains 16 residues. Germline CDR1 DFQATT, CDR2 SNEGSKA (reference sequence). J lost 7 bases, V lost 2 bases, and 11 bases had no gene match. DNA of the CDR3: TGCAGTGCTAGATTATTGCAGCGGGGGGGCGCGAATGAGCAGTTCTTC. Translated, it gives CSARLLQRGGANEQFF.

The chain recombines TRBV6-1 with TRBJ2-5; unclear D gene. Looked up from germline, CDR1 is MNHNS and CDR2 is SASEGT. V gave up 7 bases and J gave up 0 bases, with 12 bases separating them. The CDR3 has 14 amino acids. CDR3: CASTHEGYQETQYF. DNA of the CDR3: TGTGCCAGCACTCACGAAGGGTACCAAGAGACCCAGTACTTC.

In this sample, this clonotype turned up a few times. V and J are TRBV12-3 or TRBV12-4 and TRBJ1-1; D is possibly TRBD1 (5 bases). The CDR3 totals 14 residues. Trimming pared 5 bases from V and 2 bases from J, leaving 12 bases between. CDR3 DNA sequence: TGTGCCAGCAGTAAAGGGACGGTAAACACTGAAGCTTTCTTT. Protein product: CASSKGTVNTEAFF.

This clonotype was observed a handful of times. The chain carries TRBV4-3 and TRBJ2-7, with D hard to call. The V and J ends lost 1 base and 2 bases respectively, with 9 bases between them. Germline V lookup: CDR1 LGHNA, CDR2 YSLEER. This CDR3 has 14 residues. The CDR3 DNA reads as TGCGCCAGCAGCCAAGTTTTGGGGACCTACGAGCAGTACTTC. It specifies CASSQVLGTYEQYF.

This clonotype was seen at least ten times. CDR3 protein: CASSLTGGNEQFF. The CDR3 nucleotides read TGTGCCAGCAGTTTGACAGGGGGCAATGAGCAGTTCTTC. The chain combines TRBV6-5 with TRBJ2-1; 9 positions agree with TRBD1. This CDR3 contains 13 residues. Trimming removed 4 bases from V and 6 bases from J; junction bases left unmatched: 1. Germline CDR1 MNHEY, CDR2 SVGAGI.

A few counts support this clonotype. The gene calls are TRBV7-2 and TRBJ2-7; the D gene is possibly TRBD1 (5 bases). CDR1 and CDR2 from the germline V gene are SGHTA and FQGNSA. The CDR3 length is 14 residues. V was cut by 3 bases and J by 3 bases, with 12 bases left in between. The CDR3 DNA reads as TGTGCCAGCAGCTTGGGGTTGGGGCTCTACGAGCAGTACTTC. Translated: CASSLGLGLYEQYF.

The rearrangement joins TRBV5-1 to TRBJ2-6; D call uncertain. Germline CDR1 SGHRS, CDR2 YFSETQ. The length of the CDR3 is 17 residues. V was clipped by 4 bases and J by 2 bases, with 16 bases between them. The CDR3 DNA reads as TGCGCCAGCAGCCCGTCGGCTTCCGTGGCTGGGGCCAACGTCCTGACTTTC. This sequence encodes CASSPSASVAGANVLTF.

This clonotype was seen a handful of times. This chain joins TRBV4-3 and TRBJ2-2; D might be TRBD2 (7 bases). The CDR3 has 17 residues. Germline assignment: CDR1 LGHNA and CDR2 YSLEER. The V and J ends lost 0 bases and 3 bases respectively, with 14 bases between them. The CDR3 loop is CASSQDLGGGDTGELFF. In DNA, the CDR3 is TGCGCCAGCAGCCAAGATCTAGGCGGGGGCGACACCGGGGAGCTGTTTTTT.

This rearrangement joins TRBV12-3 or TRBV12-4 to TRBJ2-1, with 7 bases that match TRBD2. The junction had 5 bases not matched to a gene; V was cut back by 6 bases and J by 6 bases. This CDR3 has 13 residues. The CDR3 DNA sequence: TGTGCCAGCAGCTATGGACTAGGCAATGAGCAGTTCTTC. It encodes CASSYGLGNEQFF.

This clonotype was found once. The chain carries TRBV6-1 and TRBJ2-1; the D call may be TRBD1 or TRBD2 (6 bases each). Germline V CDR1 and CDR2: MNHNS, SASEGT. The CDR3 spans 15 residues. V lost 5 bases and J lost 4, with 15 bases in between. CDR3 region: CASSPRGPIYNEQFF. CDR3 in DNA: TGTGCCAGCAGTCCCCGGGGGCCCATTTACAATGAGCAGTTCTTC.

The chain recombines TRBV7-9 with TRBJ2-1; 7 bases agree with TRBD2. J lost 4 bases, V lost 5 bases, and 5 bases had no gene match. The length of the CDR3 is 14 residues. Per the germline V gene, CDR1 is SEHNR and CDR2 is FQNEAQ (reference sequence). The CDR3 nucleotides read TGTGCCAGCAGCCCGGGACTACGATACAATGAGCAGTTCTTC. Encoded protein: CASSPGLRYNEQFF.

The chain uses TRBV2 and TRBJ2-7; 10 bases fit TRBD1. Losses at the gene ends were 2 bases for V and 5 bases for J; bases not matched to a gene: 6. The germline V gene encodes CDR1 SNHLY and CDR2 FYNNEI. The CDR3 contains 15 residues. CDR3 amino acids: CASSELGQGNHEQYF. The CDR3 bases are TGTGCCAGCAGTGAATTGGGACAGGGGAATCACGAGCAGTACTTC.

This clonotype was seen at least ten times. This sequence joins TRBV29-1 and TRBJ2-2; D is unresolved. This CDR3 has 11 residues. Trimming shortened V by 6 bases and J by 3 bases, and 5 bases separated the two germline ends. CDR1 is SQVTM, CDR2 ANQGSEA, per germline. The CDR3 DNA reads TGCAGCGTCTCCGACACCGGGGAGCTGTTTTTT. Encoded protein: CSVSDTGELFF.